This record concerns one T cell receptor beta chain sequence. TCRdb's table, derived via immunoSEQ multiplex PCR, lists solely in-frame clones and lacks some. The table has 80,000 to 100,000 clones, around 93% seen once. The junction had 3 bases not matched to a gene; V was cut back by 9 bases and J by 3 bases. Germline loops: CDR1 LNHDA, CDR2 SQIVND (reference sequence). The CDR3 totals 13 residues. This record comes from a study of PD-1 blockade in classical Hodgkin lymphoma. The time point denotes: cycle 4 day 1 (C4D1), after 5 to 7 weeks of nivolumab. Brentuximab vedotin exposure varied among the patients, all of whom had relapsed after autologous stem cell transplantation.

This sequence joins TRBV19 and TRBJ2-1; 9 bases are a match to TRBD2. The specimen was peripheral blood mononuclear cells (PBMCs), collected before the fourth cycle of nivolumab. This receptor was taken from a human donor with classical Hodgkin lymphoma. This CDR3 is CASRTSDYNEQFF. The CDR3 nucleotides read TGTGCCAGCCGGACTAGCGACTACAATGAGCAGTTCTTC.